Each of the 8 T cell receptor beta chains below was sequenced from the same sample in a study of cytomegalovirus exposure and HLA in healthy donors. In the PCR, 60 Vbeta and 13 Jbeta primers were used. Profiled with immunoSEQ multiplex PCR; TCRdb holds only in-frame clones, not every one. The repertoire has 95,000 to 150,000 clones, around three quarters of them found once; the top ten carry over 10%. Sequencing input: PBMCs. The receptors derive from a woman in her thirties or forties in good health and CMV-seropositive.

V usage is TRBV11-2 and J usage is TRBJ1-6; 8 positions agree with TRBD1. The ends lost 3 bases at V and 8 bases at J; junction bases unmatched: 6. The CDR3 length is 15 residues. CDR1 and CDR2 (germline): SGHAT, FQNNGV. CDR3 sequence reads: CASSFRGQGDSPLHF. CDR3 in DNA: TGTGCCAGCAGCTTCAGGGGGCAAGGTGATTCACCCCTCCACTTT.

The genes are TRBV27 and TRBJ1-6, with 7 positions matching TRBD1. The CDR3 length is 14 residues. The trim removed 7 bases at V and 6 bases at J, leaving 6 bases unmatched. Germline CDR1 is MNHEY and CDR2 is SMNVEV (reference sequence). CDR3 protein: CASKEGAGNSPLHF. CDR3 sequence (DNA): TGTGCCAGCAAGGAGGGGGCAGGTAATTCACCCCTCCACTTT.

Concerning this clone itself: Relative to the germline gene, one junction end is altered; a read error may explain this. The gene calls are TRBV2 and TRBJ2-2, with TRBD1 identical over 10 bases. The CDR3 totals 17 residues. From germline, CDR1 is SNHLY and CDR2 FYNNEI. CDR3 sequence: CATSHPSGTGVTGELFF. The CDR3 region has the DNA TGTGCCACCAGTCACCCCTCCGGGACAGGGGTTACCGGGGAGCTGTTTTTT.

The rearrangement links TRBV28 to TRBJ2-1; 13 bases fit TRBD2. Germline V lookup: CDR1 MDHEN, CDR2 SYDVKM. The CDR3 covers 16 residues. V was pared by 5 bases and J by 5 bases, with 6 bases of the junction left unmatched. The CDR3 DNA sequence: TGTGCCAGCAGTCCTCCGGGACTAGCGGGGCACAATGAGCAGTTCTTC. Amino acids: CASSPPGLAGHNEQFF.

The rearrangement uses TRBV5-4 and TRBJ1-3, with 7 bases identical to TRBD1. The V gene end was trimmed by 5 bases and the J gene end by 2 bases; junction bases not matched to a gene: 4. The germline V gene has CDR1 SGHNT and CDR2 YYREEE (reference sequence). The CDR3 is made up of 14 amino acids. The CDR3 DNA sequence: TGTGCCAGCAGTCTGCAGGGGGCTGGAAACACCATATATTTT. This codes for CASSLQGAGNTIYF.

This clone was counted between two and nine times. The V call is TRBV5-1, the J call TRBJ1-3; TRBD1 matches 8 bases. The V gene's germline CDR1 is SGHRS and CDR2 YFSETQ. The CDR3 is made up of 14 amino acids. V lost 4 bases to trimming and J lost 2 bases; unmatched junction nucleotides: 2. The CDR3 loop reads CASSAQGAGNTIYF. CDR3 DNA: TGCGCCAGCAGCGCACAGGGGGCTGGAAACACCATATATTTT.

This CDR3 reads CASRSSGANTGELFF. The CDR3 nucleotides are TGTGCCAGCAGATCCAGCGGGGCGAACACCGGGGAGCTGTTTTTT. The rearrangement links TRBV11-2 to TRBJ2-2, with 7 bases that match TRBD2. Trimming cost V 6 bases and J 0 bases; bases outside gene matches: 4. The germline V gene encodes CDR1 SGHAT and CDR2 FQNNGV. The CDR3 contains 15 residues.

This sequence joins TRBV5-1 and TRBJ2-7; a possible D gene is TRBD2 (5 bases). Germline lookup yields CDR1 SGHRS and CDR2 YFSETQ. This CDR3 is 14 amino acids long. Trimming removed 1 base at V and 5 bases at J, with 13 bases between. CDR3 region: CASSLYGDGHEQYF. As DNA, the CDR3 is TGCGCCAGCAGCTTGTACGGGGATGGGCACGAGCAGTACTTC.